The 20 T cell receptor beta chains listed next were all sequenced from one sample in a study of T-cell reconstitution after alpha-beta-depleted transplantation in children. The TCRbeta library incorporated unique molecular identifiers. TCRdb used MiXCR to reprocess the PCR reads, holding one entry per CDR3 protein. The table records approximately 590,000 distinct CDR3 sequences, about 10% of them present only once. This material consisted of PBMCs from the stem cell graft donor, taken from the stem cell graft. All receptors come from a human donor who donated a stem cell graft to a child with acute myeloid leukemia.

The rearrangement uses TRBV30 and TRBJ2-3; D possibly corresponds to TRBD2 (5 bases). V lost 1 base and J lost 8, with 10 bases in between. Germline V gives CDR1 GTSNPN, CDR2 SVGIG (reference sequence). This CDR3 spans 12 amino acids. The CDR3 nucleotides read TGTGCCTGGAGTGCTGTAGGAGGTACGCAGTATTTT. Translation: CAWSAVGGTQYF.

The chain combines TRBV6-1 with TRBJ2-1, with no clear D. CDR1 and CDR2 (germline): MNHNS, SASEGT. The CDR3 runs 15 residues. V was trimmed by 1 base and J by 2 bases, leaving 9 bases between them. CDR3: CASSEVPRAYNEQFF. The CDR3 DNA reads TGTGCCAGCAGTGAAGTGCCACGGGCCTACAATGAGCAGTTCTTC.

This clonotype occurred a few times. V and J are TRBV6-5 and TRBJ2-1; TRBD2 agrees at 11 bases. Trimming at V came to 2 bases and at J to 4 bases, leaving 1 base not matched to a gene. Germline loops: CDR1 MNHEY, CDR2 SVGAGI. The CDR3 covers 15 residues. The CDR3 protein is CASSYASGGYNEQFF. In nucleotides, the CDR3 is TGTGCCAGCAGTTACGCTAGCGGGGGGTACAATGAGCAGTTCTTC.

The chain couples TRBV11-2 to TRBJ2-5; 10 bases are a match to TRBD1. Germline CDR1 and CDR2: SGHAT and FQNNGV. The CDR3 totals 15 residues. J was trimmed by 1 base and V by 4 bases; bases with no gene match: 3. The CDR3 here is CASSWDRGFQETQYF. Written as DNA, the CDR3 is TGTGCCAGCAGCTGGGACAGGGGCTTCCAAGAGACCCAGTACTTC. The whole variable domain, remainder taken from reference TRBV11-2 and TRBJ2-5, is EAGVAQSPRYKIIEKRQSVAFWCNPISGHATLYWYQQILGQGPKLLIQFQNNGVVDDSQLPKDRFSAERLKGVDSTLKIQPAKLEDSAVYLCASSWDRGFQETQYFGPGTRLLVL.

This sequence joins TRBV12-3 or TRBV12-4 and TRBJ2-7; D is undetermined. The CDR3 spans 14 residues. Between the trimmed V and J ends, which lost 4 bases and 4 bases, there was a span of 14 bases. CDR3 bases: TGTGCCAGCAGTTCCCAGGTCTCCACATACGAGCAGTACTTC. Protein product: CASSSQVSTYEQYF.

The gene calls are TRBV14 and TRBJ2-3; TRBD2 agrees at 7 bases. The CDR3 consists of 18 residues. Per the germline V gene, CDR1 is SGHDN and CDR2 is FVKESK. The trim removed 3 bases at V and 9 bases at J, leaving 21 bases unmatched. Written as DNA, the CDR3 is TGTGCCAGCAGCCATTTGGGACTGACGGGAGGCCCAATTGGGACGCAGTATTTT. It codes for CASSHLGLTGGPIGTQYF.

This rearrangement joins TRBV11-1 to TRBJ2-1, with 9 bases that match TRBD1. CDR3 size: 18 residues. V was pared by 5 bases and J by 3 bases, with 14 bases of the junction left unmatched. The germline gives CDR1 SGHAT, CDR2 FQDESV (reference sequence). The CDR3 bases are TGTGCCAGCAGCCACGGTCCCGGGACAGGGATTGTCTACAATGAGCAGTTCTTC. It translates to CASSHGPGTGIVYNEQFF.

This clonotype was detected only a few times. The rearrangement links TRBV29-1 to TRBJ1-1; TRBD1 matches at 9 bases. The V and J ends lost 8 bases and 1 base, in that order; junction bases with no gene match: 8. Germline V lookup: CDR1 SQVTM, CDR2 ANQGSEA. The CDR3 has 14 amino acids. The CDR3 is CSIPGQGTNTEAFF. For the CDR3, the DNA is TGCAGCATCCCGGGACAGGGAACGAACACTGAAGCTTTCTTT.

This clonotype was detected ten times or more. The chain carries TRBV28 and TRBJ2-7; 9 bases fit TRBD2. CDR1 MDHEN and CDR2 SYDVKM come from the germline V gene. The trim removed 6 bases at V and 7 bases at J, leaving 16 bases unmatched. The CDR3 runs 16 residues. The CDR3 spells CASSRPGAAGGREQYF. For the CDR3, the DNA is TGTGCCAGCAGCCGACCCGGTGCAGCGGGAGGACGTGAGCAGTACTTC.

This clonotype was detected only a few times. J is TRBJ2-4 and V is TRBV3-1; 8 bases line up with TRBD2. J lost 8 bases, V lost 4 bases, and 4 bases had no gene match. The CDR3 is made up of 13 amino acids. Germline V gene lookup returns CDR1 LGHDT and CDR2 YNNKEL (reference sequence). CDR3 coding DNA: TGTGCCAGCAGCCCAAGGGGACTAGACATTCAGTACTTC. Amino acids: CASSPRGLDIQYF.

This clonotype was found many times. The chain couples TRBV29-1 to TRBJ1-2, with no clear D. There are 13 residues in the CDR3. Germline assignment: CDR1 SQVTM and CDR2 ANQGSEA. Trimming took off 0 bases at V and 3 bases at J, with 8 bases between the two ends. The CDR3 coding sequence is TGCAGCGTTGAAGAACGGAATTACTATGGCTACACCTTC. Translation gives CSVEERNYYGYTF.

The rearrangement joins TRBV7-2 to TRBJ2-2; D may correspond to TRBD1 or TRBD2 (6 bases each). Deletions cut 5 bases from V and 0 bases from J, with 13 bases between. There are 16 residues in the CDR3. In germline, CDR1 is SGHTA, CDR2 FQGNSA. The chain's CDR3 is CASSRGGTTNTGELFF. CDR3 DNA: TGTGCCAGCAGCCGAGGGGGGACAACGAACACCGGGGAGCTGTTTTTT.

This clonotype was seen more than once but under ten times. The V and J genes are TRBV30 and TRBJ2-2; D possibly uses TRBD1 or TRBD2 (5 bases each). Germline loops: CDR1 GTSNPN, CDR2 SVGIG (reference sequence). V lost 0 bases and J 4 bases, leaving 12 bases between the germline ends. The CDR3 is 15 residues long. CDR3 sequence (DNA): TGTGCCTGGAGTGTGGCAGGGAGTCCCACCGGGGAGCTGTTTTTT. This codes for CAWSVAGSPTGELFF.

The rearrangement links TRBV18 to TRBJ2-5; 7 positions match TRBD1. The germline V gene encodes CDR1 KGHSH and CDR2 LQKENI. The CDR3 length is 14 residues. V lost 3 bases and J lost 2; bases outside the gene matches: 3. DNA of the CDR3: TGTGCCAGCTCACCGACAGGGCCTCAAGAGACCCAGTACTTC. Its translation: CASSPTGPQETQYF.

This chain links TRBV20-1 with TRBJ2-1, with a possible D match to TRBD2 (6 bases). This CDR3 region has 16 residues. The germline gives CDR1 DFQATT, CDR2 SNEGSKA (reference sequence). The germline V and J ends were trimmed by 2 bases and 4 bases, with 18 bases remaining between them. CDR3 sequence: CSARSSSAYAYNEQFF. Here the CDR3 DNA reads TGCAGTGCTAGATCCTCTAGCGCTTACGCTTACAATGAGCAGTTCTTC.

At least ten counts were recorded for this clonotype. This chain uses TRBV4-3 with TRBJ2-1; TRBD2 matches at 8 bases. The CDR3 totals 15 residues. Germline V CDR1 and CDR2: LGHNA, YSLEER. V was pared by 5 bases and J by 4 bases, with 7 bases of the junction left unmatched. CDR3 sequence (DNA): TGCGCCAGCAGCTCGGGACTAGAGGGTTACAATGAGCAGTTCTTC. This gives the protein CASSSGLEGYNEQFF.

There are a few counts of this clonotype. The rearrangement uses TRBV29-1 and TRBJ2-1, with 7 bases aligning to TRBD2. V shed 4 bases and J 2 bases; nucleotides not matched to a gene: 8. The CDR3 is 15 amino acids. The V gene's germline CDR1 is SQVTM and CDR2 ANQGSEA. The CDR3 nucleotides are TGCAGCGTTGCGTCGGCTAGCGGAACCTACAATGAGCAGTTCTTC. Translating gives CSVASASGTYNEQFF.

The CDR3 nucleotides read TGCAGCGGGACTCAGGGGGGCTACGAGCAGTACTTC. This translates into CSGTQGGYEQYF. V usage is TRBV29-1 and J usage is TRBJ2-7; D possibly corresponds to TRBD1 (7 bases). With 7 bases removed from V and 3 bases from J, the gap between germline ends came to 13 bases. Looked up from germline, CDR1 is SQVTM and CDR2 is ANQGSEA. The CDR3 covers 12 residues.

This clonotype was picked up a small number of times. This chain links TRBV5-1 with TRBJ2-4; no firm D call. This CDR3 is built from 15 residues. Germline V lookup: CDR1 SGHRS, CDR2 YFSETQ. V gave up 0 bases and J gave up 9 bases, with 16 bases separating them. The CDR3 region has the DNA TGCGCCAGCAGCTTGGCCTTGGATGGGGTAACCATTCAGTACTTC. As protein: CASSLALDGVTIQYF.

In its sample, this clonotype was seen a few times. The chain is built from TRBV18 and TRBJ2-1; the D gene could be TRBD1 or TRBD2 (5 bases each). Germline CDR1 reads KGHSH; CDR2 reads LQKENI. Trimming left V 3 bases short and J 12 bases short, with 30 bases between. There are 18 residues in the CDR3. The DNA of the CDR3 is TGTGCCAGCTCACCGCCTGACGCCAGGAGAGGGGTTAATGATAGGCAGTTCTTC. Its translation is CASSPPDARRGVNDRQFF.